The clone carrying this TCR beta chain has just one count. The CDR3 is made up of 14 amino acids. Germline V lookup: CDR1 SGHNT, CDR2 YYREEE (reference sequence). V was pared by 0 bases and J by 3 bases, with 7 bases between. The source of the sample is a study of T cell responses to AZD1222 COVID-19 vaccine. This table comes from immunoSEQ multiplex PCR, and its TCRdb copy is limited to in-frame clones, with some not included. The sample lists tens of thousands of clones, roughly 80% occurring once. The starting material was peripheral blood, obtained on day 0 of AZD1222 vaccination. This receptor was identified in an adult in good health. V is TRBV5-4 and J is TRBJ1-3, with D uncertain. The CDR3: CASSLGLYGNTIYF. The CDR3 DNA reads TGTGCCAGCAGCTTGGGCTTGTATGGAAACACCATATATTTT. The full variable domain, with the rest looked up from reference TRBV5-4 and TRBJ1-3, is ETGVTQSPTHLIKTRGQQVTLRCSSQSGHNTVSWYQQALGQGPQFIFQYYREEENGRGNFPPRFSGLQFPNYSSELNVNALELDDSALYLCASSLGLYGNTIYFGEGSWLTVV.